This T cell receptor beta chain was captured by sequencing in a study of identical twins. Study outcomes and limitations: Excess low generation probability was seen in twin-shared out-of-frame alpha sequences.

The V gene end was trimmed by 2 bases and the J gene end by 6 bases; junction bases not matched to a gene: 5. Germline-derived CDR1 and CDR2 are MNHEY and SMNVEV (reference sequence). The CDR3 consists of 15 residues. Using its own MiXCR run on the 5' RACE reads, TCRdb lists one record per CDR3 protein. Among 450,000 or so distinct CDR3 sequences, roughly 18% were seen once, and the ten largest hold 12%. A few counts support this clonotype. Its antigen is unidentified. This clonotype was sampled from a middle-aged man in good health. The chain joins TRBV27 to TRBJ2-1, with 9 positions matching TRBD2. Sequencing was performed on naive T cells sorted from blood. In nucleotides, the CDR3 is TGTGCCAGCAGTTTAGCGGCGGGAGGGGGCAATGAGCAGTTCTTC. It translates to CASSLAAGGGNEQFF.